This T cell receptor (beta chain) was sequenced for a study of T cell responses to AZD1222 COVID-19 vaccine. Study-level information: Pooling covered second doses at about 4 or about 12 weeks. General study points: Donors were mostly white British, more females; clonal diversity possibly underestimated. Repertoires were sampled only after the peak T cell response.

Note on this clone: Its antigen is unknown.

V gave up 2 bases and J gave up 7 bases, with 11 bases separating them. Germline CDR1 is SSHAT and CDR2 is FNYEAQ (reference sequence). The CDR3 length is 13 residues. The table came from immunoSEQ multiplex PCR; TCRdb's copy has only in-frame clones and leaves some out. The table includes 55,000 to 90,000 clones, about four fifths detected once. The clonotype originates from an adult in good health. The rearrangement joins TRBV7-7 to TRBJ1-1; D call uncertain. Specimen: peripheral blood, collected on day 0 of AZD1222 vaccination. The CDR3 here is CASSLSLASEAFF. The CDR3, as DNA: TGTGCCAGCAGCTTATCCCTTGCCAGTGAAGCTTTCTTT.